The clone carrying this T cell receptor beta chain was counted a few times. Among the donors, all were healthy bone marrow donors. Germline lookup yields CDR1 MDHEN and CDR2 SYDVKM. The CDR3 extends over 14 amino acids. V was clipped by 5 bases and J by 6 bases, with 17 bases between them. The study ran its PCR with 60 Vbeta and 13 Jbeta primers. Assay: immunoSEQ multiplex PCR; the TCRdb copy retains only in-frame clones and omits some. The table has 150,000 or so clones, nearly 80% seen once. The data are from a study of cytomegalovirus exposure and HLA in healthy donors. The clonotype comes from a woman in her forties in good health and CMV-seronegative. Sequencing was done on a sample of PBMCs. The V and J genes are TRBV28 and TRBJ2-7; a weak D match, TRBD1 (7 bases). CDR3 sequence reads: CASSIQGIGGEQYF. The CDR3, as DNA: TGTGCCAGCAGTATACAGGGGATCGGGGGCGAGCAGTACTTC.